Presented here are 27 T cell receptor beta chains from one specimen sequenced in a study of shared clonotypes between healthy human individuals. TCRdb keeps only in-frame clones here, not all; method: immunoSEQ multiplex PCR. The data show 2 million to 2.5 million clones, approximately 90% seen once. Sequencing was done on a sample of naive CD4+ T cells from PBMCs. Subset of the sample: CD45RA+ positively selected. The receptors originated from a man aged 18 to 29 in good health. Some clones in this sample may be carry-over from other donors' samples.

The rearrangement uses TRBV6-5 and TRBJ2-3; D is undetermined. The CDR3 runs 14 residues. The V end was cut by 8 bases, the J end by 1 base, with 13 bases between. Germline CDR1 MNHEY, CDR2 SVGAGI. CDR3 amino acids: CASRRSRGTDTQYF. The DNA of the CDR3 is TGTGCCAGCCGGCGGAGTCGGGGCACAGATACGCAGTATTTT.

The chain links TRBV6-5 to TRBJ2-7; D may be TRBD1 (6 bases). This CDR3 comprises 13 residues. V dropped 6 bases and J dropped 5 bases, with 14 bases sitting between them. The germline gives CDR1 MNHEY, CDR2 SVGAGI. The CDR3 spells CASRDTGNHEQYF. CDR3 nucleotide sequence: TGTGCCAGCAGGGACACAGGGAACCACGAGCAGTACTTC.

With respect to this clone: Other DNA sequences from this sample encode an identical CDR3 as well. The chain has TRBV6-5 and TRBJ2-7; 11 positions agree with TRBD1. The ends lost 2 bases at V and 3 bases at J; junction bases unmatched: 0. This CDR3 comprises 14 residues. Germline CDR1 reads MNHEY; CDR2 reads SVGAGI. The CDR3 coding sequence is TGTGCCAGCAGTTACGGGACAGGGGGCTACGAGCAGTACTTC. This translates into CASSYGTGGYEQYF.

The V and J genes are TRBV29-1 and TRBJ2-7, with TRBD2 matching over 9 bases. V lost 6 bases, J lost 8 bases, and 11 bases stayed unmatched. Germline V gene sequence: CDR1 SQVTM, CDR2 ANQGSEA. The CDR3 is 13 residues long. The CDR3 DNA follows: TGCAGCGTATTCGGAGGGCGGGAGGGTAAGCAGTACTTC. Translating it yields CSVFGGREGKQYF.

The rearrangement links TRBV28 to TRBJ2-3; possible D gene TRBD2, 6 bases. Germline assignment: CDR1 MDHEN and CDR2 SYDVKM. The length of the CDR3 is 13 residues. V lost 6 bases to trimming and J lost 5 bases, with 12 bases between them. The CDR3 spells CASSPRRVDTQYF. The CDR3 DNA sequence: TGTGCCAGCAGCCCGAGGAGGGTAGATACGCAGTATTTT.

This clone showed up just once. This CDR3 is CASSPGQAYTDTQYF. The CDR3 DNA follows: TGTGCCAGCAGCCCTGGACAGGCCTACACAGATACGCAGTATTTT. The rearrangement links TRBV5-4 to TRBJ2-3, with 7 bases matching TRBD1. J lost 2 bases, V lost 4 bases, and 7 bases had no gene match. This CDR3 has 15 residues. The germline CDR1 and CDR2 sequences are SGHNT and YYREEE (reference sequence).

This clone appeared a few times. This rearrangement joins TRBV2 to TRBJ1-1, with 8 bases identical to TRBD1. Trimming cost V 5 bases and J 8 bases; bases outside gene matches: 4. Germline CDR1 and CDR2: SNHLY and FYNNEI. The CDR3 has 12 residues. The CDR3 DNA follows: TGTGCCAGCAGTAAGACAGGGGTGGAAGCTTTCTTT. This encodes CASSKTGVEAFF. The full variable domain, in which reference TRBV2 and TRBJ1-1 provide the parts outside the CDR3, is EPEVTQTPSHQVTQMGQEVILRCVPISNHLYFYWYRQILGQKVEFLVSFYNNEISEKSEIFDDQFSVERPDGSNFTLKIRSTKLEDSAMYFCASSKTGVEAFFGQGTRLTVV.

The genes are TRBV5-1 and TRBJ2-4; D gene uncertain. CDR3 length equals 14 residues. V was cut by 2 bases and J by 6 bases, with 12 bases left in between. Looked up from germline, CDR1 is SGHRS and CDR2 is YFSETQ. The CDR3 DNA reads TGCGCCAGCAGCTTCGGAGTGGGCGGAAACATTCAGTACTTC. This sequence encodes CASSFGVGGNIQYF.

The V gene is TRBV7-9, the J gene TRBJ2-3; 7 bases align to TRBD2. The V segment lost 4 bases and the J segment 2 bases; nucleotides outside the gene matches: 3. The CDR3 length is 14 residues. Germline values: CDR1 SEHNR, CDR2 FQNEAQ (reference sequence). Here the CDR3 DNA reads TGTGCCAGCAGCTACCGGGACTACACAGATACGCAGTATTTT. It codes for CASSYRDYTDTQYF.

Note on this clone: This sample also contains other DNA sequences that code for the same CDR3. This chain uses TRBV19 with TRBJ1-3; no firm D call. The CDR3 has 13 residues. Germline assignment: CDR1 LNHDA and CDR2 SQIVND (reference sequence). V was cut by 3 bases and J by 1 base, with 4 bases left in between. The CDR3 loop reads CASSITSGNTIYF. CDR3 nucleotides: TGTGCCAGTAGTATCACTTCTGGAAACACCATATATTTT.

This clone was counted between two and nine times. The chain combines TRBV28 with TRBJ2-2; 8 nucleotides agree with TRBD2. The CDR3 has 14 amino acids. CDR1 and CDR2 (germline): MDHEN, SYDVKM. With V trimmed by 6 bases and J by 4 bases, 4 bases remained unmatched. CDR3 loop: CASRMREATGELFF. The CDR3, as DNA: TGTGCCAGCAGGATGCGGGAGGCCACCGGGGAGCTGTTTTTT.

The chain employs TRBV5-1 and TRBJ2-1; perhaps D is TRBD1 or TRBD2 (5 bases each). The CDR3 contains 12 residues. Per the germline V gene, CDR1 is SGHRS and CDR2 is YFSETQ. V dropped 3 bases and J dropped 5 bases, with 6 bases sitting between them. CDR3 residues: CASSWGHNEQFF. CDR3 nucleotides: TGCGCCAGCAGCTGGGGACACAATGAGCAGTTCTTC.

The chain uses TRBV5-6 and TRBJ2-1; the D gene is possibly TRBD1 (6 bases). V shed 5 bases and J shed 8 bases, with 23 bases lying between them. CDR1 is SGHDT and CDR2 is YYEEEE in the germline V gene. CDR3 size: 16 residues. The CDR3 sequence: CASSSRRRLGADEQFF. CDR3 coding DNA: TGTGCCAGCAGTTCCCGACGACGTTTGGGGGCGGATGAGCAGTTCTTC.

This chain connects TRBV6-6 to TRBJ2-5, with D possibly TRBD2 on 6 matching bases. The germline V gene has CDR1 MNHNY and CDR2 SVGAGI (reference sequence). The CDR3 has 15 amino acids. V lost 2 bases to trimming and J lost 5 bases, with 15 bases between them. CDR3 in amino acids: CASSYHRTRGETQYF. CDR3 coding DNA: TGTGCCAGCAGTTACCATCGGACTCGGGGGGAGACCCAGTACTTC.

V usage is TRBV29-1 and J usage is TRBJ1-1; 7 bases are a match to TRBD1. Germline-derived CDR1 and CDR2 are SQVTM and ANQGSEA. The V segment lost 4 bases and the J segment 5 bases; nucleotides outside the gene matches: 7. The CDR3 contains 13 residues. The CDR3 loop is CSVGTGGETEAFF. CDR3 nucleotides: TGCAGCGTTGGGACAGGCGGTGAGACTGAAGCTTTCTTT.

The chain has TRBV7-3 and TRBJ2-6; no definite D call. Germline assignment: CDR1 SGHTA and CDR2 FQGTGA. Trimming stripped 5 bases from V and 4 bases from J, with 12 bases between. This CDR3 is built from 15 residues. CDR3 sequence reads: CASSPQNEGANVLTF. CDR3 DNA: TGTGCCAGCAGCCCACAAAACGAGGGGGCCAACGTCCTGACTTTC.

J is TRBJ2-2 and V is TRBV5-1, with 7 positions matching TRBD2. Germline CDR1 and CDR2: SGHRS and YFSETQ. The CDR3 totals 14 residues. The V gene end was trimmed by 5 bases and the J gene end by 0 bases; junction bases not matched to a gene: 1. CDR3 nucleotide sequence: TGCGCCAGCAGGGGGGGGACGAACACCGGGGAGCTGTTTTTT. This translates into CASRGGTNTGELFF.

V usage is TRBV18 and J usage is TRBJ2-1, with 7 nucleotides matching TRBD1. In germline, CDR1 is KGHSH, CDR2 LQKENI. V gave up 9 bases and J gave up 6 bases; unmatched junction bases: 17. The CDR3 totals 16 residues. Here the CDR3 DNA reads TGTGCCAGTAACACCCGTGGGGACAGCGAAAGCAATGAGCAGTTCTTC. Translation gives CASNTRGDSESNEQFF.

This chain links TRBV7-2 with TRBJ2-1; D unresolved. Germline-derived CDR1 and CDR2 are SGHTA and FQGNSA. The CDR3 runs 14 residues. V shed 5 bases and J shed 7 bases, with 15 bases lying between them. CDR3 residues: CASSPEWFRNEQFF. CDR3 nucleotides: TGTGCCAGCAGCCCGGAGTGGTTTAGGAATGAGCAGTTCTTC. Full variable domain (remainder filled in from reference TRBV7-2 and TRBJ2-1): GAGVSQSPSNKVTEKGKDVELRCDPISGHTALYWYRQSLGQGLEFLIYFQGNSAPDKSGLPSDRFSAERTGGSVSTLTIQRTQQEDSAVYLCASSPEWFRNEQFFGPGTRLTVL.

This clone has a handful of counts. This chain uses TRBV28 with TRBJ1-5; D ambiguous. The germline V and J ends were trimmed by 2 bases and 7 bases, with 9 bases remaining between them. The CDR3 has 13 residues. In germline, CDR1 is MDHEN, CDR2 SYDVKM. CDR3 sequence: CASSLVGSQPQHF. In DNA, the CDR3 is TGTGCCAGCAGTTTAGTCGGGAGCCAGCCCCAGCATTTT.

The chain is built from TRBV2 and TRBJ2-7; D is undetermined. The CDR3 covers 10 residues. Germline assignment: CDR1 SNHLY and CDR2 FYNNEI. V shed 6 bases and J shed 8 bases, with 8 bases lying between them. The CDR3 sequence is CASRVTKQYF. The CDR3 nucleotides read TGTGCCAGCAGGGTTACGAAGCAGTACTTC.

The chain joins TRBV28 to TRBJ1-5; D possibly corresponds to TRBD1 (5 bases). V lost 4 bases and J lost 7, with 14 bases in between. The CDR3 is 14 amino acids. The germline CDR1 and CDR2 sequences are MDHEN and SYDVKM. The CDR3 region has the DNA TGTGCCAGCAGTTCCCCCAGGGTGAGGCAGCCCCAGCATTTT. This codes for CASSSPRVRQPQHF.

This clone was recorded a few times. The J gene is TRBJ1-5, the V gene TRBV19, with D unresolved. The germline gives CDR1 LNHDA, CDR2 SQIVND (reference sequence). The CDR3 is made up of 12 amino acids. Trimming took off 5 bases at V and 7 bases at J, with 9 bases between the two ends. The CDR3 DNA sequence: TGTGCCAGTAGTCTAGGCTGGCAGCCCCAGCATTTT. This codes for CASSLGWQPQHF.

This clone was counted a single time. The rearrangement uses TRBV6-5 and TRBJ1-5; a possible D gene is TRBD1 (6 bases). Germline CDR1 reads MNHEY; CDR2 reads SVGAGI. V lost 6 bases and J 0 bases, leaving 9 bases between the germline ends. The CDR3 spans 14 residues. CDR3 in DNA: TGTGCCAGCAGGAGGGGGAATAGCAATCAGCCCCAGCATTTT. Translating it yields CASRRGNSNQPQHF.

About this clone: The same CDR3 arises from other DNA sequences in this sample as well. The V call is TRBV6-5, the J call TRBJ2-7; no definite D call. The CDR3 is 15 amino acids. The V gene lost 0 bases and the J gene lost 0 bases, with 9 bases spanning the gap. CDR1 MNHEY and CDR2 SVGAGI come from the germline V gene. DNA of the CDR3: TGTGCCAGCAGTTACTCGAGTGCTTACTCCTACGAGCAGTACTTC. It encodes CASSYSSAYSYEQYF.

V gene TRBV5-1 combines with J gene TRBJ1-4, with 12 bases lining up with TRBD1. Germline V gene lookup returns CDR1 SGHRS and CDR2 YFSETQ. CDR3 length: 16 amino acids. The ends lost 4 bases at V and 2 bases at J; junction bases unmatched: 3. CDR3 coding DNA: TGCGCCAGCAGCGGGGGACAGGGGGCGACTAATGAAAAACTGTTTTTT. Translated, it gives CASSGGQGATNEKLFF. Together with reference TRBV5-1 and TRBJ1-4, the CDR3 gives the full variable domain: KAGVTQTPRYLIKTRGQQVTLSCSPISGHRSVSWYQQTPGQGLQFLFEYFSETQRNKGNFPGRFSGRQFSNSRSEMNVSTLELGDSALYLCASSGGQGATNEKLFFGSGTQLSVL.

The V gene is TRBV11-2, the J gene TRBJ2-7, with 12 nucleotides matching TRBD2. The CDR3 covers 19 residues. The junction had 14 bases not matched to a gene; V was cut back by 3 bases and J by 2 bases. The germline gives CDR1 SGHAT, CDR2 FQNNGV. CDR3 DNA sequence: TGTGCCAGCAGCTTTGCGGGGCTAGCGGGAGGGCCAAAGCCCTACGAGCAGTACTTC. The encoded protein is CASSFAGLAGGPKPYEQYF.